These 7 T cell receptor beta chains were all obtained from the same sample, sequenced in a study of cytomegalovirus exposure and HLA in healthy donors. Sequencing was performed with immunoSEQ multiplex PCR; in TCRdb, only in-frame clones are kept and a portion is missing. The data contain approximately 300,000 clones, around 87% of them seen just once; the ten biggest clones take up approximately 1.1%. Input material: PBMCs. The receptors were sampled from a woman aged 30 to 39 in good health and CMV-seropositive.

This sequence joins TRBV7-2 and TRBJ2-1, with D possibly TRBD2 on 6 matching bases. The germline gives CDR1 SGHTA, CDR2 FQGNSA. Trimming took off 1 base at V and 3 bases at J, with 19 bases between the two ends. CDR3 length: 18 residues. The CDR3 reads CASSLGGRRDRYYNEQFF. The CDR3 nucleotides are TGTGCCAGCAGCTTAGGAGGGCGGCGGGACCGTTACTACAATGAGCAGTTCTTC.

As concerns this clone: The DNA is left out, because the CDR3 cannot be placed on it with certainty; the CDR3 is given as TCRdb lists it. The CDR3 is CASSTSPRWANVLTF. The chain couples TRBV6-5 to TRBJ2-6; the D call in the table, TRBD2, was not verified against the DNA. The germline gives CDR1 MNHEY, CDR2 SVGAGI. The length of the CDR3 is 15 amino acids, counting both ends.

This clone showed up just once. The chain couples TRBV2 to TRBJ2-2; 8 nucleotides agree with TRBD1. In germline, CDR1 is SNHLY, CDR2 FYNNEI. With 4 bases clipped from V and 5 bases from J, the junction kept 15 bases outside the gene matches. The CDR3 has 18 residues. The CDR3 sequence is CASSGLPGTGSGTGELFF. CDR3 DNA sequence: TGTGCCAGCAGTGGTCTACCCGGGACAGGCTCAGGGACCGGGGAGCTGTTTTTT. The full variable domain, completed using reference TRBV2 and TRBJ2-2, is EPEVTQTPSHQVTQMGQEVILRCVPISNHLYFYWYRQILGQKVEFLVSFYNNEISEKSEIFDDQFSVERPDGSNFTLKIRSTKLEDSAMYFCASSGLPGTGSGTGELFFGEGSRLTVL.

The chain combines TRBV13 with TRBJ1-6; D is unresolved. Germline CDR1 and CDR2: PRHDT and FYEKMQ (reference sequence). The CDR3 has 12 residues. V lost 6 bases and J 10 bases, leaving 10 bases between the germline ends. CDR3 region: CASRELGSPLHF. For the CDR3, the DNA is TGTGCCAGCAGAGAACTGGGCTCACCCCTCCACTTT.

The CDR3 protein is CASRFGTDTQYF. CDR3 nucleotides: TGTGCCAGCAGATTCGGGACAGATACGCAGTATTTT. The chain employs TRBV6-5 and TRBJ2-3; D is unclear. This CDR3 comprises 12 residues. Per germline, CDR1 MNHEY and CDR2 SVGAGI. V was trimmed by 6 bases and J by 3 bases, leaving 7 bases between them.

V is TRBV6-1 and J is TRBJ1-1; maybe TRBD1 (5 bases). This CDR3 has 13 residues. Germline V CDR1 and CDR2: MNHNS, SASEGT. Deletions cut 1 base from V and 6 bases from J, with 9 bases between. CDR3 amino acids: CASSEGGVAEAFF. The CDR3 bases are TGTGCCAGCAGTGAAGGGGGGGTAGCTGAAGCTTTCTTT.

The chain uses TRBV28 and TRBJ2-7; no firm D call. V was pared by 5 bases and J by 3 bases, with 11 bases between. The CDR3 runs 13 residues. CDR1 and CDR2 from the germline V gene are MDHEN and SYDVKM. For the CDR3, the DNA is TGTGCCAGCAGTACCGACTTTATCTACGAGCAGTACTTC. It encodes CASSTDFIYEQYF.